The source of this T cell receptor beta chain is a study of cytomegalovirus exposure and HLA in healthy donors. PCR employed 60 Vbeta and 13 Jbeta primers. The data were produced by immunoSEQ multiplex PCR, yet TCRdb's version contains in-frame clones alone and is incomplete. The data contain some 120,000 clones, about 80% of them seen just once; the ten biggest clones take up 1%. About this clone: The antigen is undetermined.

From germline, CDR1 is SQVTM and CDR2 ANQGSEA. Trimming removed 7 bases at V and 2 bases at J, with 10 bases between. This CDR3 spans 12 amino acids. Study-wide points: Analysis performed later found more than 15,000 TCR beta sequences associated with HLA alleles at 0.05 false discovery rate.

Sample: PBMCs. The sequence came from a man aged 35-49 years in good health and CMV-seronegative. V and J are TRBV29-1 and TRBJ2-3; D unclear. The CDR3 coding sequence is TGCAGCGCGAGTACCGACACAGATACGCAGTATTTT. As protein: CSASTDTDTQYF.